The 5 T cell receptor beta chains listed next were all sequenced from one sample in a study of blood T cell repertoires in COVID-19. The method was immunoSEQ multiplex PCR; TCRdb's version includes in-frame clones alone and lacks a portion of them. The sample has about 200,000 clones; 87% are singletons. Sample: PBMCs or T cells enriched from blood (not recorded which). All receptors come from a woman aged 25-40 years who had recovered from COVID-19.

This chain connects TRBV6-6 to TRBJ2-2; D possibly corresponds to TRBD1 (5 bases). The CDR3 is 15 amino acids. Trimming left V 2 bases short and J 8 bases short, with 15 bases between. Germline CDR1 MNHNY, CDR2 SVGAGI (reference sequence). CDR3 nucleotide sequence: TGTGCCAGCAGTTACCTCGGACACGTTACTGGGGAGCTGTTTTTT. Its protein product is CASSYLGHVTGELFF.

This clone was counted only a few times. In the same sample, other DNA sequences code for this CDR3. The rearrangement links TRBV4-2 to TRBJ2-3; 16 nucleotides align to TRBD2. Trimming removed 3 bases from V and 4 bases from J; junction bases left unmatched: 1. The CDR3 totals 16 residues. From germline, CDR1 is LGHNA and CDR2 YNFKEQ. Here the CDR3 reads CASSQGTSGGADTQYF. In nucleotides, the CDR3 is TGTGCCAGCAGCCAGGGGACTAGCGGGGGGGCAGATACGCAGTATTTT.

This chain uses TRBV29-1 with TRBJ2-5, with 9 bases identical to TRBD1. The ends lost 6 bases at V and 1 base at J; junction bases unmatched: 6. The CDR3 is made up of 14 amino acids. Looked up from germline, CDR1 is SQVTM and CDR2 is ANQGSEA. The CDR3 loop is CSVATGGGQETQYF. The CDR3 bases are TGCAGCGTAGCTACAGGGGGCGGCCAAGAGACCCAGTACTTC.

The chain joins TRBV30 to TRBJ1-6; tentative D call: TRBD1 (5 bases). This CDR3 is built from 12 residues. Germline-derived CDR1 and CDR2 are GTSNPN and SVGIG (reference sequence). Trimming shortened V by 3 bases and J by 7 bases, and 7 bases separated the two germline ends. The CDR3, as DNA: TGTGCCTGGAGGGCAGGGAATTCACCCCTCCACTTT. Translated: CAWRAGNSPLHF.

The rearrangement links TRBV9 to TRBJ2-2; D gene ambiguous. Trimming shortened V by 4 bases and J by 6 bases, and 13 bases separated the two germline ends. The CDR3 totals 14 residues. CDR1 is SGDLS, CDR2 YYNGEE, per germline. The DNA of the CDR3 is TGTGCCAGCAGCCCCCGACTCCATCCCGGGGAGCTGTTTTTT. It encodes CASSPRLHPGELFF.